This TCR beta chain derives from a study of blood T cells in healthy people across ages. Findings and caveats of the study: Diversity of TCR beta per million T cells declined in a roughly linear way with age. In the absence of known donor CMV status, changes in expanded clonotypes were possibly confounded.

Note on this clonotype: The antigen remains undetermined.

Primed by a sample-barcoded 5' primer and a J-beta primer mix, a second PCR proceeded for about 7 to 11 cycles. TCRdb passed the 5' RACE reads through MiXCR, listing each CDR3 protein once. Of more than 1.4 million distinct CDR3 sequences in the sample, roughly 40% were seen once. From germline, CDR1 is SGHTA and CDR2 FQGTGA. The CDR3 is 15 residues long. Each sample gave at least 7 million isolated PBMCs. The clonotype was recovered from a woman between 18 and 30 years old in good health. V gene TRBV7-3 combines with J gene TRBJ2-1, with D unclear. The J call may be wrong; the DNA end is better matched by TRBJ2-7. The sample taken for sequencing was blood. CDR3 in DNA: TGTGCCAGCAGCCCCAATTCCCCCTCCTACAATGAGCAGTACTTC. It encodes CASSPNSPSYNEQYF.